This T cell receptor (beta chain) was recovered during a study of OX40 agonist ivuxolimab in advanced cancers. Points from the study as a whole: Certain nonresponders likewise exhibited a low normalized T-cell clonal expansion. CD8+ T cells (on average) carried more expanded clones than CD4+ T cells.

Libraries were prepared by immunoSEQ multiplex PCR; TCRdb keeps only in-frame clonotypes and omits some of them. The profile shows about 100,000 clones, 75% to 90% of them singletons. As to this clone: What it binds is not known.

A history of autoimmune disease or systemic immunosuppression excluded patients. The clonotype comes from an adult with an advanced solid tumor such as melanoma, head and neck, liver or kidney cancer. The material was CD4+ or CD8+ T cells sorted from blood, obtained in a trial of the OX40 agonist ivuxolimab.

CDR3 in amino acids: CASMEGGWVNTEAFF. The CDR3 nucleotides read TGTGCCAGCATGGAAGGTGGTTGGGTGAACACTGAAGCTTTCTTT. The J gene is TRBJ1-1, the V gene TRBV6-1; D unclear. The CDR3 spans 15 residues. V was shortened by 7 bases and J by 0 bases, with 15 bases between the two germline ends. Germline V CDR1 and CDR2: MNHNS, SASEGT.